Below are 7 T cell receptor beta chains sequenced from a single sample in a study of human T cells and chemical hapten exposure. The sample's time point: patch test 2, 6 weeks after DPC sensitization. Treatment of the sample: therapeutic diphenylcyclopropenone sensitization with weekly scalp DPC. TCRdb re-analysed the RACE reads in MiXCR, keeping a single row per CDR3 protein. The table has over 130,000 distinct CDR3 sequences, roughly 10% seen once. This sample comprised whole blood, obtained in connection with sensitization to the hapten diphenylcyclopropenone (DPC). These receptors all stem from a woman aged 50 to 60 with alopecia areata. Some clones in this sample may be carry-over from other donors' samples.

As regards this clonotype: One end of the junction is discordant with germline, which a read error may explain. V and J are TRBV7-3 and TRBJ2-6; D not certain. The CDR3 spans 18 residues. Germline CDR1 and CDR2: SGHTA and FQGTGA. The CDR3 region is CVSSSEIVLTSGANVLTF. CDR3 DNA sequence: TGTGTCAGCAGCTCCGAGATAGTACTGACTTCTGGGGCCAACGTCCTGACTTTC.

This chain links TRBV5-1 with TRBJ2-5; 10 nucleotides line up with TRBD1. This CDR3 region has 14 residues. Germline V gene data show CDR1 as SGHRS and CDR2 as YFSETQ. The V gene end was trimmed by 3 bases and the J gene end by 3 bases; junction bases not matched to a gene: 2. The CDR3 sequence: CASSSGQGKETQYF. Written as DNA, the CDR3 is TGCGCCAGCAGCTCGGGACAGGGGAAAGAGACCCAGTACTTC.

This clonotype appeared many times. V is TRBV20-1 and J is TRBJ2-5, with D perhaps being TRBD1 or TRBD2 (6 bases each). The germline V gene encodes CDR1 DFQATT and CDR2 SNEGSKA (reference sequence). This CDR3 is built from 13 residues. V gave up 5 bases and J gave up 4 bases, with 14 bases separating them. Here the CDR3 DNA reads TGCAGTGCTCGTGCCGGAGGGGGAGAGACCCAGTACTTC. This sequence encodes CSARAGGGETQYF.

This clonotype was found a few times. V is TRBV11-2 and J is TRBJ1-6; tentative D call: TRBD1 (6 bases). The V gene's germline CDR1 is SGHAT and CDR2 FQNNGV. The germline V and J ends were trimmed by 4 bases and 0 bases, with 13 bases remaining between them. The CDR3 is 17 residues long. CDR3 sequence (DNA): TGTGCCAGCAGCTGGGGCCAGGGGAGCTCCTATAATTCACCCCTCCACTTT. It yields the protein CASSWGQGSSYNSPLHF.

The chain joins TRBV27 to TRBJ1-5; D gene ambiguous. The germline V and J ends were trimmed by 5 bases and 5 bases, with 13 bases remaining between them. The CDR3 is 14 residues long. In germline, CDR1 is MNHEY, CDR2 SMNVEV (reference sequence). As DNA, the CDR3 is TGTGCCAGCAGTGCTCAGAGGGCCTATCAGCCCCAGCATTTT. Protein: CASSAQRAYQPQHF.

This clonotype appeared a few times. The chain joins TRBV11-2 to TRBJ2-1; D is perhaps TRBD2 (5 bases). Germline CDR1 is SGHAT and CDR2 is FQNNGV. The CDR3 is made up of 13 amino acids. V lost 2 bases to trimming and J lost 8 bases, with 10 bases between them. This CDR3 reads CASSLSEADEQFF. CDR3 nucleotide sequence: TGTGCCAGCAGCTTATCAGAAGCGGATGAGCAGTTCTTC.

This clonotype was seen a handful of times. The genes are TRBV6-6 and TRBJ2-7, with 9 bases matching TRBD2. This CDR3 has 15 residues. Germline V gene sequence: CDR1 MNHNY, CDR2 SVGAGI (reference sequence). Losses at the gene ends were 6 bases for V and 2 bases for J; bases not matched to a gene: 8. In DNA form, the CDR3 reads TGTGCCAGCAGACCCGTAGCGGGAGAGGCCTACGAGCAGTACTTC. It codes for CASRPVAGEAYEQYF.